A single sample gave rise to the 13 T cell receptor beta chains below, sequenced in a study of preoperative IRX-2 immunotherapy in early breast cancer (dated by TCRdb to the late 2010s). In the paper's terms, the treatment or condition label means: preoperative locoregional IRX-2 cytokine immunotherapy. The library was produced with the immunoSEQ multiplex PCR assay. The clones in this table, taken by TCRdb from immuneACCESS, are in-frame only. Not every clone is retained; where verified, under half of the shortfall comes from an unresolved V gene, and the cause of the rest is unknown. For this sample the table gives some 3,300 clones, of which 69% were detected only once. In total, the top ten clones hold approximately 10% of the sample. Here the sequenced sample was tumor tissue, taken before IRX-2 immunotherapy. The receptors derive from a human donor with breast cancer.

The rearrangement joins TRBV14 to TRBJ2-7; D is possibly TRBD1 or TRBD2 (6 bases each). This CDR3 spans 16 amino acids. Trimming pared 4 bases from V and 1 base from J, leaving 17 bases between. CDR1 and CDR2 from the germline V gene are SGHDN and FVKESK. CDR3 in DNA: TGTGCCAGCAGCCTATTCGGGGGCACCGGGTCCTACGAGCAGTACTTC. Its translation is CASSLFGGTGSYEQYF.

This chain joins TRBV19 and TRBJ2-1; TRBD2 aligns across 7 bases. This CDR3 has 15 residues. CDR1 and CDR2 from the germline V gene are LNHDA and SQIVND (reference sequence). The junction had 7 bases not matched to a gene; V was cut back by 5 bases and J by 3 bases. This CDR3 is CASSAGTTSYNEQFF. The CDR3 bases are TGTGCCAGTAGTGCCGGGACTACAAGCTACAATGAGCAGTTCTTC. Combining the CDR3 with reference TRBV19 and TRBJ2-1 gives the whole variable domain DGGITQSPKYLFRKEGQNVTLSCEQNLNHDAMYWYRQDPGQGLRLIYYSQIVNDFQKGDIAEGYSVSREKKESFPLTVTSAQKNPTAFYLCASSAGTTSYNEQFFGPGTRLTVL.

CDR3 loop: CASSLLGNTEAFF. The DNA of the CDR3 is TGTGCCAGCAGTTTACTGGGGAACACTGAAGCTTTCTTT. The V gene is TRBV28, the J gene TRBJ1-1; D remains unclear. This CDR3 has 13 residues. Germline CDR1 and CDR2: MDHEN and SYDVKM. Trimming took 2 bases from V and 1 from J, leaving 5 bases between them.

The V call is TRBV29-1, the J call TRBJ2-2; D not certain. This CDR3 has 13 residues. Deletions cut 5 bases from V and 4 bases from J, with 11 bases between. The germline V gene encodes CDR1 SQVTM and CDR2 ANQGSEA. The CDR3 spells CSVSIAGTGELFF. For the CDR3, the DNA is TGCAGCGTTTCTATAGCTGGCACCGGGGAGCTGTTTTTT.

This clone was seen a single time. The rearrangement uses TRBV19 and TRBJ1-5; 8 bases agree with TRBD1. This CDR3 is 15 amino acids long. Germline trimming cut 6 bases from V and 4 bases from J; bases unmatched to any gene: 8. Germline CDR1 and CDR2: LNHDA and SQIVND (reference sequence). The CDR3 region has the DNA TGTGCCAGTAGCCCCGGGACAGGTCGGAATCAGCCCCAGCATTTT. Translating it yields CASSPGTGRNQPQHF. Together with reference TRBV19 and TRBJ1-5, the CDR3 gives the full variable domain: DGGITQSPKYLFRKEGQNVTLSCEQNLNHDAMYWYRQDPGQGLRLIYYSQIVNDFQKGDIAEGYSVSREKKESFPLTVTSAQKNPTAFYLCASSPGTGRNQPQHFGDGTRLSIL.

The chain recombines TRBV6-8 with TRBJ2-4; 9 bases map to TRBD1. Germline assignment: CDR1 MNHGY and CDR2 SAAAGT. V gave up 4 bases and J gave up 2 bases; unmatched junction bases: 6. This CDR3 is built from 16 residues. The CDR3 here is CASSSSGQGSKNIQYF. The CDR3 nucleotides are TGTGCCAGCAGTTCCTCGGGACAGGGATCCAAAAACATTCAGTACTTC.

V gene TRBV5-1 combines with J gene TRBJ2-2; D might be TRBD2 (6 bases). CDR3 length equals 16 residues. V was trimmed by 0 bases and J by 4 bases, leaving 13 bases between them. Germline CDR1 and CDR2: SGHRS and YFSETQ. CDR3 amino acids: CASSLAPGSGTGELFF. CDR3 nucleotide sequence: TGCGCCAGCAGCTTGGCTCCAGGTAGCGGCACCGGGGAGCTGTTTTTT.

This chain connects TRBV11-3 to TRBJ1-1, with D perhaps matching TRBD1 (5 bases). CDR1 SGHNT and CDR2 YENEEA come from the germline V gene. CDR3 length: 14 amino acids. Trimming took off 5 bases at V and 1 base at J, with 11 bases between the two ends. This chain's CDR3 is CASSKQEKNTEAFF. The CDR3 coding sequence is TGTGCCAGCAGCAAACAGGAGAAGAACACTGAAGCTTTCTTT.

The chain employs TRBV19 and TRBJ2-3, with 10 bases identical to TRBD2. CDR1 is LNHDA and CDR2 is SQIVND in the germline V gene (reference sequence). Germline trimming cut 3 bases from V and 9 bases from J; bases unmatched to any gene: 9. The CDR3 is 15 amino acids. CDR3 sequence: CASSINFGLADTQYF. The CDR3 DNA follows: TGTGCCAGTAGTATTAATTTTGGACTAGCGGACACGCAGTATTTT.

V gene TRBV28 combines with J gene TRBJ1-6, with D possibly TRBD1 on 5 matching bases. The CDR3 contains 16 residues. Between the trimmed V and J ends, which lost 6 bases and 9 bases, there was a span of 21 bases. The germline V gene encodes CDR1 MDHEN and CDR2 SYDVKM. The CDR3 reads CASSPSGGAGISPLHF. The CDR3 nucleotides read TGTGCCAGCAGCCCCTCCGGAGGGGCCGGAATTTCACCCCTCCACTTT. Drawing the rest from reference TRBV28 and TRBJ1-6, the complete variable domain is DVKVTQSSRYLVKRTGEKVFLECVQDMDHENMFWYRQDPGLGLRLIYFSYDVKMKEKGDIPEGYSVSREKKERFSLILESASTNQTSMYLCASSPSGGAGISPLHFGNGTRLTVT.

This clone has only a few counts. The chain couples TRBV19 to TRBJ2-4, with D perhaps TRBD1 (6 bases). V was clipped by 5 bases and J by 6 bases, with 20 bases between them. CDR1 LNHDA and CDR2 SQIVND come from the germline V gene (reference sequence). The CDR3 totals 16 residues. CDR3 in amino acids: CASSGSQGFAGNIQYF. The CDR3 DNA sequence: TGTGCCAGTAGTGGGTCACAGGGTTTTGCGGGAAACATTCAGTACTTC.

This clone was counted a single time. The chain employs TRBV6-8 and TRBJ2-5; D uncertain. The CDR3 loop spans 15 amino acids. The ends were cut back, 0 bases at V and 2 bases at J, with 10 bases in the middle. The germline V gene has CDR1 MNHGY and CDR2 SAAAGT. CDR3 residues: CASSYSPESQETQYF. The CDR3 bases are TGTGCCAGCAGTTACTCGCCGGAATCTCAAGAGACCCAGTACTTC.

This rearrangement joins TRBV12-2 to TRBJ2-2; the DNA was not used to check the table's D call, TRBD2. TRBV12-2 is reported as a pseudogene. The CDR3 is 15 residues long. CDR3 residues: CASEGDYPNTGELFF. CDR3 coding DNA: TGTGCCTCAGAAGGGGACTATCCGAACACCGGGGAGCTGTTTTTT.